This T cell receptor beta chain is from a study of blood T cell repertoires in COVID-19. Study-level information: Italy, Spain and the United States were the sources of the convalescent and acute COVID-19 samples.

Germline CDR1 is MGHDK and CDR2 is SYGVNS. The CDR3 runs 15 residues. V lost 6 bases, J lost 4 bases, and 11 bases stayed unmatched. Authors' methods: Estimation of nucleated cell counts relied on the amplification of reference gene primers. The method was immunoSEQ multiplex PCR; TCRdb's version includes in-frame clones alone and lacks a portion of them. The V and J calls and the clone size are those of that table, but D and trimming were determined from the DNA. The sample includes around 450,000 clones, roughly 85% of them seen just once. The chain combines TRBV25-1 with TRBJ2-5; 7 nucleotides line up with TRBD2. Sequencing used PBMCs or T cells enriched from blood (not recorded which). This TCR was sampled from a woman aged 18-29 years with acute COVID-19. The CDR3 sequence: CASSPHRGVRETQYF. CDR3 nucleotide sequence: TGTGCCAGCAGCCCCCACCGGGGGGTGAGAGAGACCCAGTACTTC.